This TCR beta chain was observed in a study of T cells in Graves' hyperthyroidism and ophthalmopathy. Study-wide background: Peripheral blood was acquired at first diagnosis, ahead of any therapy whatsoever. General study points: Most thyroid clonotypes expanded above 0.001 appeared in blood too.

TCR beta CDR3 sequences were amplified from RNA transcripts. The HTBI set primed first-round TCR CDR3 RT-PCR. TCRdb processed the multiplex PCR reads anew with MiXCR; each CDR3 protein has one entry. Among roughly 360,000 distinct CDR3 sequences, approximately 13% were seen once, and the ten largest hold roughly 20%. Note on this clonotype: What it recognizes is unknown.

The sequencing input was blood. The receptor comes from a man aged 30-40 years with Graves' hyperthyroidism that later progressed to Graves' ophthalmopathy.

CDR3 sequence reads: CAISGPTGGNQPQHF. In DNA, the CDR3 is TGTGCCATCAGTGGACCTACAGGGGGCAATCAGCCCCAGCATTTT. The chain recombines TRBV10-3 with TRBJ1-5; 7 nucleotides line up with TRBD1. Losses at the gene ends were 4 bases for V and 2 bases for J; bases not matched to a gene: 5. This CDR3 is 15 amino acids long. The germline gives CDR1 ENHRY, CDR2 SYGVKD.